Below, 8 T cell receptor beta chains from the same sample are listed, as sequenced in a study of T cells in Graves' hyperthyroidism and ophthalmopathy. Regions amplified from RNA transcripts were the TCR beta CDR3 regions. HTBI primers were used for first-round RT-PCR of the TCR CDR3. A single record per CDR3 protein comes from TCRdb applying MiXCR to the multiplex PCR reads. This sample has some 460,000 distinct CDR3 sequences, with around 16% found just once. The sequencing input was blood. Receptor source: a woman under 30 with Graves' hyperthyroidism.

Ten or more counts support this clonotype. V and J are TRBV20-1 and TRBJ2-7, with D possibly being TRBD1 (5 bases). The germline V gene has CDR1 DFQATT and CDR2 SNEGSKA (reference sequence). This CDR3 is 13 amino acids long. V lost 3 bases to trimming and J lost 1 base, with 10 bases between them. CDR3 DNA sequence: TGCAGTGCTAGTCCAGGGCTTTCCTACGAGCAGTACTTC. Translation: CSASPGLSYEQYF.

The chain combines TRBV4-1 with TRBJ2-1, with a possible D match to TRBD1 (5 bases). From germline, CDR1 is MGHRA and CDR2 YSYEKL. Trimming shortened V by 3 bases and J by 8 bases, and 14 bases separated the two germline ends. The CDR3 is 14 residues long. The CDR3 loop is CASSQEGDLDEQFF. CDR3 DNA: TGCGCCAGCAGCCAGGAAGGGGATCTCGATGAGCAGTTCTTC.

In this sample, this clonotype turned up many times. The chain joins TRBV20-1 to TRBJ1-1, with 7 nucleotides matching TRBD1. Germline V lookup: CDR1 DFQATT, CDR2 SNEGSKA (reference sequence). After removal of 4 bases from V and 2 bases from J, the junction contained 4 bases not matched to a gene. The CDR3 spans 13 residues. The CDR3 is CSATDRSNTEAFF. The CDR3 DNA follows: TGCAGTGCTACGGACAGGAGTAACACTGAAGCTTTCTTT.

This clonotype was seen at least ten times. The chain links TRBV7-2 to TRBJ2-7; the D gene is possibly TRBD1 (5 bases). Germline V lookup: CDR1 SGHTA, CDR2 FQGNSA. The CDR3 has 15 residues. Between the trimmed V and J ends, which lost 0 bases and 2 bases, there was a span of 11 bases. DNA of the CDR3: TGTGCCAGCAGCTTAGCTTCAGGGATCACCTACGAGCAGTACTTC. It encodes CASSLASGITYEQYF.

This clonotype was observed a few times. The J gene is TRBJ1-4, the V gene TRBV3-1; tentative D call: TRBD1 (5 bases). The germline V gene has CDR1 LGHDT and CDR2 YNNKEL (reference sequence). The V end lost 1 base, the J end lost 6 bases, and 18 bases lay between the germline ends. The CDR3 runs to 17 residues. The CDR3 region is CASSQVMTHGGDEKLFF. CDR3 sequence (DNA): TGTGCCAGCAGCCAAGTAATGACACACGGAGGGGATGAAAAACTGTTTTTT.

This clonotype was seen a handful of times. V gene TRBV6-4 combines with J gene TRBJ2-5, with D maybe TRBD2 (5 bases). CDR3 size: 15 residues. The V gene lost 2 bases and the J gene lost 1 base, with 11 bases spanning the gap. Germline CDR1 and CDR2: MRHNA and SNTAGT. Here the CDR3 DNA reads TGTGCCAGCAGTGACCTACGGACTTTCCAAGAGACCCAGTACTTC. It is translated as CASSDLRTFQETQYF.

The chain has TRBV2 and TRBJ1-2; the match to TRBD1 covers 9 bases. Trimming took 1 base from V and 4 from J; bases not matched to a gene: 7. The CDR3 length is 16 residues. The V gene's germline CDR1 is SNHLY and CDR2 FYNNEI. The CDR3 loop is CASSEVQGANSYGYTF. CDR3 nucleotide sequence: TGTGCCAGCAGTGAAGTACAGGGGGCGAATAGCTATGGCTACACCTTC. The variable domain in full, completed from reference TRBV2 and TRBJ1-2, reads EPEVTQTPSHQVTQMGQEVILRCVPISNHLYFYWYRQILGQKVEFLVSFYNNEISEKSEIFDDQFSVERPDGSNFTLKIRSTKLEDSAMYFCASSEVQGANSYGYTFGSGTRLTVV.

This clonotype has ten or more counts. The rearrangement links TRBV7-8 to TRBJ2-7; TRBD1 aligns across 8 bases. The CDR3 spans 15 residues. Germline V gene sequence: CDR1 SGHVS, CDR2 FQNEAQ. J was trimmed by 3 bases and V by 1 base; bases with no gene match: 5. CDR3 residues: CASSLEQGVFYEQYF. CDR3 coding DNA: TGTGCCAGCAGCTTAGAACAGGGGGTATTCTACGAGCAGTACTTC.